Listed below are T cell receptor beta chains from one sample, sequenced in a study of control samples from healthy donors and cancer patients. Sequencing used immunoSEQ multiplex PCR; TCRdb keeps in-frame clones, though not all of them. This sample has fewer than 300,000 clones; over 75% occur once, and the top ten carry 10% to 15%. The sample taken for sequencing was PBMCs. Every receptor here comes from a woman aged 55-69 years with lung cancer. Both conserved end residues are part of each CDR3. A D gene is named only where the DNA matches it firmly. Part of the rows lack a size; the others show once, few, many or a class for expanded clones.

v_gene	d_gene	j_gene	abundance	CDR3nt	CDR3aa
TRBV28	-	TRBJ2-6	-	TGTGCCAGCAGTCCTTACCTCTCTGGGGCCAACGTCCTGACTTTC	CASSPYLSGANVLTF
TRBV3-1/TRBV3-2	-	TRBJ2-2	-	TGTGCCAGCAGCCAAGCGGTCGGCAGGACGGCTCCGAACACCGGGGAGCTGTTTTTT	CASSQAVGRTAPNTGELFF
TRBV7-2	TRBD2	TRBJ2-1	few	TGTGCCAGCAGCTTAGCGAGGGGACTAGGACAGTTCTTC	CASSLARGLGQFF
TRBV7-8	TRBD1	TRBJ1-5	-	TGTGCCAGCAGCTTAGAGGACAGGGGAGGTCAGCCCCAGCATTTT	CASSLEDRGGQPQHF
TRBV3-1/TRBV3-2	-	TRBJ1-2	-	TGTGCCAGCAGCCTCCATTCGGGGCGAAACTCTAACTATGGCTACACCTTC	CASSLHSGRNSNYGYTF
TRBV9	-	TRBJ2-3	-	TGTGCCAGCAGCGTAGATGTGGTAGATACGCAGTATTTT	CASSVDVVDTQYF
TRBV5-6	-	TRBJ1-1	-	TGTGCCAGCAGCTTGACAGGGTTGGAGGACACTGAAGCTTTCTTT	CASSLTGLEDTEAFF
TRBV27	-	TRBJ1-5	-	TGTGCCAGCAGTCAAGCCAAGGGGCGGAGCAATCAGCCCCAGCATTTT	CASSQAKGRSNQPQHF
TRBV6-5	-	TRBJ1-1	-	TGTGCCAGCTCGAATGGCAGATCCACTGAAGCTTTCTTT	CASSNGRSTEAFF
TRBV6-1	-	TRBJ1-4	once	TGTGCCAGCAGTGAAGGAGGGCTGAAGGAAAAACTGTTTTTT	CASSEGGLKEKLFF
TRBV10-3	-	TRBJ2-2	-	TGTGCCATCAGTGAGTCCACCTTTGGCGGGGAGCTGTTTTTT	CAISESTFGGELFF
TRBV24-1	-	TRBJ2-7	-	TGTGCCACCAATGGGACACGTACCTACGAGCAGTACTTC	CATNGTRTYEQYF
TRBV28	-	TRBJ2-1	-	TGTGCCAGCAGTTCGATATCGGCGAATGAGCAGTTCTTC	CASSSISANEQFF
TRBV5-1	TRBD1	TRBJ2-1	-	TGCGCCAGCAGCTGGACAGGGTTGAATGAGCAGTTCTTC	CASSWTGLNEQFF
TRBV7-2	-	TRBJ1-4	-	TGTGCCAGCAGCTTAGGTGGGGGCACGGCTAATGAAAAACTGTTTTTT	CASSLGGGTANEKLFF
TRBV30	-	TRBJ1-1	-	TGTGCCTGGAGTGTGGGGTTGGTAGAGACTGAAGCTTTCTTT	CAWSVGLVETEAFF
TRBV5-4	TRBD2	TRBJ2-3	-	TGTGCCAGCAGCTTGGGCGGGGGGGGCACAGATACGCAGTATTTT	CASSLGGGGTDTQYF
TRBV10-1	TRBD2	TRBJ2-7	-	TGCGCCAGCGCGGCTAGCGGGAGTAGCGAGCAGTACTTC	CASAASGSSEQYF
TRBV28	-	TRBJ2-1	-	TGTGCCAGCAGTCCCCTCCTGCGGCAGGACTACAATGAGCAGTTCTTC	CASSPLLRQDYNEQFF
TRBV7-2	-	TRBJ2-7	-	TGTGCCAGCAGCTTCTCCTACGAGCAGTACTTC	CASSFSYEQYF
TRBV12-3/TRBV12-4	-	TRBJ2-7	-	TGTGCCAGCAGTTTAGTGCCAGTTAACGAGCAGTACTTC	CASSLVPVNEQYF
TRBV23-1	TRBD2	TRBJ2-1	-	TGCGCCGCCATCGGGGATCAGCGGGGGACGGAGGATGAGCAGTTCTTC	CAAIGDQRGTEDEQFF
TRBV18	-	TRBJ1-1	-	TGTGCCAGCTCACCACTTCCGCCGGTTAACACTGAAGCTTTCTTT	CASSPLPPVNTEAFF
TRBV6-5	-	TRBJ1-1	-	TGTGCCAGCAGCGGGGCCCGGGGAGGTGACACTGAAGCTTTCTTT	CASSGARGGDTEAFF
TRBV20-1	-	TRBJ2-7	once	TGCAGTGCTAGTAGCGGTGTTAGCTCCTACGAGCAGTACTTC	CSASSGVSSYEQYF
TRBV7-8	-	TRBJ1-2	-	TGTGCCAGCAGCCCCGGGGCCTATGGCTACACCTTC	CASSPGAYGYTF
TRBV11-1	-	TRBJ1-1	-	TGTGCCAGCAGCGTTTCCGGGGGGGCTGACACTGAAGCTTTCTTT	CASSVSGGADTEAFF
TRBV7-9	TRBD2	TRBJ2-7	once	TGTGCCAGCAGCACAACTCTAGCGGGAGTCTTCCACGAGCAGTACTTC	CASSTTLAGVFHEQYF